The 16 T cell receptor beta chains below come from one sample, sequenced in a study of CD8+CD57+ T cells in acquired aplastic anemia. Sequencing involved patients with CD8+CD57+ cell expansion previously shown by flow cytometry. According to the study, genomic DNA was the template for TCR beta VDJ and CDR3 profiling. TCRdb redid the calling of the reads with MiXCR, one entry per CDR3 protein. The sample lists 450,000 to 550,000 distinct CDR3 sequences, roughly 34% occurring once. The specimen sequenced was sorted CD4+, CD8+, or CD8+CD57+ T cells (not recorded which) from PBMCs. The source is a human donor with aplastic anemia.

The chain combines TRBV7-1 with TRBJ2-3, with 9 bases fitting TRBD1. TRBV7-1 is an open reading frame, and its role is uncertain. Germline trimming cut 3 bases from V and 2 bases from J; bases unmatched to any gene: 9. The CDR3 totals 17 residues. The CDR3 DNA is TGTGCCAGCAGCTCTCGAACCGGGACAGGGCTCACAGATACGCAGTATTTT. As protein: CASSSRTGTGLTDTQYF.

This clonotype has at least ten counts. This chain links TRBV7-3 with TRBJ2-7, with D possibly being TRBD1 (6 bases). Trimming left V 3 bases short and J 1 base short, with 13 bases between. CDR3 length equals 15 residues. The germline V gene has CDR1 SGHTA and CDR2 FQGTGA. In nucleotides, the CDR3 is TGTGCCAGCAGCTTGGAAGCAGGGGAGTCCTACGAGCAGTACTTC. Amino acid sequence: CASSLEAGESYEQYF. The full variable domain, rest sourced from reference TRBV7-3 and TRBJ2-7, is GAGVSQTPSNKVTEKGKYVELRCDPISGHTALYWYRQSLGQGPEFLIYFQGTGAADDSGLPNDRFFAVRPEGSVSTLKIQRTERGDSAVYLCASSLEAGESYEQYFGPGTRLTVT.

The chain recombines TRBV20-1 with TRBJ1-5; 12 bases match TRBD1. The CDR3 runs to 16 residues. From germline, CDR1 is DFQATT and CDR2 SNEGSKA (reference sequence). V shed 6 bases, J shed 6 bases, and the junction held 12 bases outside the gene matches. The CDR3 DNA reads as TGCAGTGCAACCAACCGGGACAGGGGGCATCCTCAGCCCCAGCATTTT. Amino acid sequence: CSATNRDRGHPQPQHF.

This clonotype was seen only once. V usage is TRBV24-1 and J usage is TRBJ2-3; D is tentatively TRBD1 or TRBD2 (6 bases each). V lost 5 bases to trimming and J lost 11 bases, with 19 bases between them. The CDR3 sequence is 14 residues long. Germline lookup yields CDR1 KGHDR and CDR2 SFDVKD. The CDR3 here is CATSGRGRYNEQYF. The CDR3 DNA follows: TGTGCCACCAGTGGGAGGGGGAGGTACAATGAGCAGTATTTT.

V and J are TRBV6-6 and TRBJ2-5; TRBD2 agrees at 8 bases. This CDR3 has 12 amino acids. Trimming removed 10 bases from V and 5 bases from J; junction bases left unmatched: 6. Looked up from germline, CDR1 is MNHNY and CDR2 is SVGAGI (reference sequence). The CDR3 sequence is CATAGGGETQYF. As DNA, the CDR3 is TGTGCCACCGCGGGGGGAGGGGAGACCCAGTACTTC.

There are a few counts of this clonotype. This sequence joins TRBV2 and TRBJ2-3; the D gene could be TRBD1 or TRBD2 (5 bases each). V lost 3 bases and J 1 base, leaving 14 bases between the germline ends. The germline gives CDR1 SNHLY, CDR2 FYNNEI. The CDR3 totals 16 residues. The CDR3 DNA sequence: TGTGCCAGCAGTGAGCGACGGCAGGGAGGCACAGATACGCAGTATTTT. It is translated as CASSERRQGGTDTQYF.

The chain links TRBV20-1 to TRBJ2-7; TRBD1 might be the D (8 bases). From germline, CDR1 is DFQATT and CDR2 SNEGSKA (reference sequence). CDR3 length: 16 residues. Trimming shortened V by 6 bases and J by 1 base, and 22 bases separated the two germline ends. The CDR3 spells CSAIRGGGQESYEQYF. In nucleotides, the CDR3 is TGCAGTGCCATCAGGGGCGGGGGACAGGAGTCCTACGAGCAGTACTTC.

The CDR3 here is CASSPGLGRGQETQYF. CDR3 bases: TGCGCCAGCAGCCCGGGTTTAGGCAGGGGCCAAGAGACCCAGTACTTC. J is TRBJ2-5 and V is TRBV5-1; a weak D match, TRBD1 (6 bases). V lost 4 bases, J lost 1 base, and 17 bases lay in between. This CDR3 comprises 16 residues. CDR1 and CDR2 from the germline V gene are SGHRS and YFSETQ.

The rearrangement joins TRBV7-9 to TRBJ2-5; D gene ambiguous. Germline V lookup: CDR1 SEHNR, CDR2 FQNEAQ (reference sequence). The V and J ends lost 5 bases and 4 bases respectively, with 11 bases between them. The CDR3 runs 13 residues. The CDR3 DNA reads TGTGCCAGCAGCCCGACCCGGTCAGAGACCCAGTACTTC. Protein: CASSPTRSETQYF. Full variable domain (rest looked up from reference TRBV7-9 and TRBJ2-5): DTGVSQNPRHKITKRGQNVTFRCDPISEHNRLYWYRQTLGQGPEFLTYFQNEAQLEKSRLLSDRFSAERPKGSFSTLEIQRTEQGDSAMYLCASSPTRSETQYFGPGTRLLVL.

This clonotype was observed a few times. A much larger clone sits a single nucleotide away, making a read error possible. The V and J genes are TRBV2 and TRBJ2-2, with TRBD1 identical over 9 bases. This CDR3 has 15 residues. Germline V gene sequence: CDR1 SNHLY, CDR2 FYNNEI. V was clipped by 7 bases and J by 3 bases; unmatched bases: 6. CDR3 nucleotides: TGTGCCAGCACCGCACGGACAGGGGACACCGGGGAGCTGTTTTTT. As protein: CASTARTGDTGELFF.

The rearrangement joins TRBV5-1 to TRBJ2-2; D possibly corresponds to TRBD2 (5 bases). The CDR3 is 14 amino acids. CDR1 SGHRS and CDR2 YFSETQ come from the germline V gene. Trimming stripped 5 bases from V and 6 bases from J, with 14 bases between. As DNA, the CDR3 is TGCGCCAGCAGAGACGACTTAGCGTCCGGGGAGCTGTTTTTT. Translation gives CASRDDLASGELFF.

The chain links TRBV7-6 to TRBJ2-3, with 9 bases aligning to TRBD2. J lost 5 bases, V lost 1 base, and 7 bases had no gene match. In germline, CDR1 is SGHVS, CDR2 FNYEAQ. The CDR3 sequence is 16 residues long. CDR3 in DNA: TGTGCCAGCAGCTTAGTGGTAGCGGGAGCTGGAGATACGCAGTATTTT. Amino acids: CASSLVVAGAGDTQYF.

Comments on this clonotype: It may be a read error: a sequence one base away is much more abundant. The V call is TRBV7-3, the J call TRBJ2-3; D gene uncertain. This CDR3 has 13 amino acids. Per germline, CDR1 SGHTA and CDR2 FQGTGA. The CDR3, as DNA: TGTGCCAGCAGCCGATCTCGCACAGATACGCAGTGTTTT. The encoded protein is CASSRSRTDTQCF.

This clonotype has a count of ten or more. The CDR3: CSARGAGVSPLHF. The CDR3 region has the DNA TGCAGTGCTAGAGGGGCAGGGGTTTCACCCCTCCACTTT. The rearrangement uses TRBV20-1 and TRBJ1-6; weak D call: TRBD1 (6 bases). The length of the CDR3 is 13 residues. Looked up from germline, CDR1 is DFQATT and CDR2 is SNEGSKA (reference sequence). The V end lost 1 base, the J end lost 9 bases, and 10 bases lay between the germline ends.

This clonotype was recorded at least ten times. The gene calls are TRBV9 and TRBJ1-3; D call uncertain. Trimming removed 1 base from V and 0 bases from J, with 5 bases in between. CDR3 length: 14 amino acids. Germline CDR1 and CDR2: SGDLS and YYNGEE. The CDR3 bases are TGTGCCAGCAGCGTAAGCAGCTCTGGAAACACCATATATTTT. Translating it yields CASSVSSSGNTIYF. Looking up the rest from reference TRBV9 and TRBJ1-3 gives the full variable domain: DSGVTQTPKHLITATGQRVTLRCSPRSGDLSVYWYQQSLDQGLQFLIQYYNGEERAKGNILERFSAQQFPDLHSELNLSSLELGDSALYFCASSVSSSGNTIYFGEGSWLTVV.

V gene TRBV20-1 combines with J gene TRBJ2-3, with D maybe TRBD2 (6 bases). The CDR3 runs to 14 residues. Germline V gene lookup returns CDR1 DFQATT and CDR2 SNEGSKA (reference sequence). V was pared by 3 bases and J by 1 base, with 11 bases between. CDR3 residues: CSASLASGTDTQYF. CDR3 DNA: TGCAGTGCTAGCTTGGCTAGCGGCACAGATACGCAGTATTTT.